This T cell receptor beta chain came from a study of T cell responses to AZD1222 COVID-19 vaccine. The repertoire was sequenced with immunoSEQ multiplex PCR; TCRdb's copy has only in-frame clones and lacks some. Of about 150,000 clones in the sample, about 89% were seen once. Study conclusions and caveats: It should be noted that donors were predominantly white British and more often female, and clonal diversity was possibly underestimated. The study found vaccine-associated CD4 TCRs spanning spike, dominant at 160-218 and 743-854. The number of AZD1222 recipients seropositive at baseline was only 6 or 7. Nearly half of spike-specific TCRs reportedly go after variant regions that carry no mutations.

With respect to this clone: What it binds is unknown.

Trimming stripped 5 bases from V and 1 base from J, with 8 bases between. This CDR3 has 14 amino acids. Germline V gives CDR1 SGHAT, CDR2 FQDESV (reference sequence). The chain joins TRBV11-1 to TRBJ2-2, with a tentative D call TRBD1 (6 bases). The clonotype comes from an adult who received the MenACWY meningococcal vaccine as a control. Material: peripheral blood, obtained 28 days after the second dose of the MenACWY control vaccine. CDR3 DNA: TGTGCCAGCAGCGTACAGGGGAACACCGGGGAGCTGTTTTTT. Amino acid sequence: CASSVQGNTGELFF.